The present T cell receptor (beta chain) was sequenced within a study of long-term antiretroviral therapy in people with HIV. The wider study: Samples collected earliest predate the 2015 immediate-ART recommendation by about a decade.

The assay, immunoSEQ v3.0, was run at survey level. The data were produced by immunoSEQ multiplex PCR, yet TCRdb's version contains in-frame clones alone and is incomplete. The sample has 35,000 to 45,000 clones, less than 90% seen once; the top ten hold 6.2%. This CDR3 spans 13 amino acids. Between the trimmed V and J ends, which lost 3 bases and 7 bases, there was a span of 10 bases. The germline V gene has CDR1 SEHNR and CDR2 FQNEAQ (reference sequence). Details on this clone: Antigen unknown.

Two or more post-ART PBMC samples, plus at least one pre-ART sample, were available for each donor. Participants who had HIV were, without exception, treated in the United States. Broader study findings: Post-treatment diversity went higher with ART but stayed below transplant donor controls.

The chain employs TRBV7-9 and TRBJ1-5, with D unclear. The TCR was taken from a man between 18 and 29 years old with HIV. The starting material was unsorted PBMCs, obtained 1 year after starting antiretroviral therapy. For the CDR3, the DNA is TGTGCCAGCAGCTTCGCGAGGAAGCAGCCCCAGCATTTT. Protein: CASSFARKQPQHF.